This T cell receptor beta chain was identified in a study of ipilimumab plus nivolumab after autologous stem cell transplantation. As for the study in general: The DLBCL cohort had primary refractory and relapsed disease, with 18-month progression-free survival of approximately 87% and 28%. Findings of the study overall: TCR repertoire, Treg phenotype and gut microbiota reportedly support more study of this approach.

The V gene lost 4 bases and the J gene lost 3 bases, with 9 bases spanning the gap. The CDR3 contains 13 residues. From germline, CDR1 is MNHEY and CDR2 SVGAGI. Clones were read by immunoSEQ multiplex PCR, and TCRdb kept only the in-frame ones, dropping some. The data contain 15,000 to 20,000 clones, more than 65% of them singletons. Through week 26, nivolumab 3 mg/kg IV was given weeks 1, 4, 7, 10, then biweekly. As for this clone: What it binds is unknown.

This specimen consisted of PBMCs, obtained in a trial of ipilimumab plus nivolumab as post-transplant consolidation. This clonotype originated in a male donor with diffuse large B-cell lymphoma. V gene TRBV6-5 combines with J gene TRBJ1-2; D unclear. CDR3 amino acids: CASSWTGHYGYTF. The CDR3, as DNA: TGTGCCAGCAGTTGGACCGGCCACTATGGCTACACCTTC.